This TCR beta chain is from a study of T cell changes during pregnancy in multiple sclerosis. Profiled with immunoSEQ multiplex PCR; TCRdb holds only in-frame clones, not every one. This sample yields about 53,000 clones, of which over 90% are seen a single time; 0.5% belongs to the top ten. Only one count was recorded for this clone. This TCR derives from a female donor with multiple sclerosis, enrolled in a pregnancy study. The sequences come from CD4+ T cells from peripheral blood mononuclear cells, collected in the third trimester of pregnancy.

This CDR3 reads CASSLEHSSDIQYF. For the CDR3, the DNA is TGTGCCAGCAGCTTGGAGCACAGTTCGGACATTCAGTACTTC. The chain combines TRBV5-4 with TRBJ2-4; D is unresolved. V gave up 0 bases and J gave up 8 bases, with 12 bases separating them. Germline lookup yields CDR1 SGHNT and CDR2 YYREEE (reference sequence). This CDR3 region has 14 residues.